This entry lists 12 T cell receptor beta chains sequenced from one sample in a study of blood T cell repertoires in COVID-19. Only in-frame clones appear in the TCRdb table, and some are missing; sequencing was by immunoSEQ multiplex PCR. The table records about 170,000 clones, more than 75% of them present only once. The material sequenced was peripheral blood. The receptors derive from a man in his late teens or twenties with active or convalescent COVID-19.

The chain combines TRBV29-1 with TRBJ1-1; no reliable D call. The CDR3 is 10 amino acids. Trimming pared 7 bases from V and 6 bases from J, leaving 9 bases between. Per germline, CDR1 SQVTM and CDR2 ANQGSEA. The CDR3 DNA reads TGCAGCGCCCTCCGGGCTGAAGCTTTCTTT. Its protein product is CSALRAEAFF.

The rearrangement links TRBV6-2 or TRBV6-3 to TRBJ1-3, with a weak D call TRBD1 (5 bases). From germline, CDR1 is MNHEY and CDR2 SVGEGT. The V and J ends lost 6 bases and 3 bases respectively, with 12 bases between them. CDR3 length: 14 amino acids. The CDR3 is CASSDGGIGNTIYF. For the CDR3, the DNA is TGTGCCAGCAGCGACGGGGGAATTGGAAACACCATATATTTT.

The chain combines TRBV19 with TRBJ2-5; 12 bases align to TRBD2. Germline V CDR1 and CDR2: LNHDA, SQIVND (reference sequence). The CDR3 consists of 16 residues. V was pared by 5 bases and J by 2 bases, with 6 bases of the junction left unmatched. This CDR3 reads CASSAGTSGRQETQYF. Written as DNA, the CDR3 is TGTGCCAGTAGTGCCGGGACTAGCGGGCGTCAAGAGACCCAGTACTTC.

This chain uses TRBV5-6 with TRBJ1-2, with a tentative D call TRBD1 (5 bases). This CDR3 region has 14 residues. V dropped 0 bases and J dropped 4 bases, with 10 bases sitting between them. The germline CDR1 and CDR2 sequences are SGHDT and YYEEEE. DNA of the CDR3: TGTGCCAGCAGCTTGGACAGGCCCACCTATGGCTACACCTTC. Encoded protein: CASSLDRPTYGYTF.

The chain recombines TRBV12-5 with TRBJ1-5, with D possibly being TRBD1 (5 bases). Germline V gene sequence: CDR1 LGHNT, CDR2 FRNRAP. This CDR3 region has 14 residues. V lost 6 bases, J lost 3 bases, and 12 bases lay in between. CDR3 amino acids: CASGEGLPNQPQHF. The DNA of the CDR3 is TGTGCTAGTGGCGAGGGACTCCCCAATCAGCCCCAGCATTTT.

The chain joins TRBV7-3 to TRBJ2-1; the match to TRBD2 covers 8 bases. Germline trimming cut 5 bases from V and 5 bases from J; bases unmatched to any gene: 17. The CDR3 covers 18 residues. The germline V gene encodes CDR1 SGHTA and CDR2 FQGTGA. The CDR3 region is CASSPRGLAITKDNEQFF. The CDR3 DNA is TGTGCCAGCAGCCCTAGAGGACTAGCTATTACTAAAGACAATGAGCAGTTCTTC.

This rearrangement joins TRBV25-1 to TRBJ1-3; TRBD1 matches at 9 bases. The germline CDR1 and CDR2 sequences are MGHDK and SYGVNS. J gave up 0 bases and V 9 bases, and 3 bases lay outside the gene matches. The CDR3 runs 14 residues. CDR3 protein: CARMTGGSGNTIYF. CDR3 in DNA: TGTGCCAGGATGACAGGGGGCTCTGGAAACACCATATATTTT. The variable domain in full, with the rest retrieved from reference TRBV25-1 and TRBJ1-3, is EADIYQTPRYLVIGTGKKITLECSQTMGHDKMYWYQQDPGMELHLIHYSYGVNSTEKGDLSSESTVSRIRTEHFPLTLESARPSHTSQYLCARMTGGSGNTIYFGEGSWLTVV.

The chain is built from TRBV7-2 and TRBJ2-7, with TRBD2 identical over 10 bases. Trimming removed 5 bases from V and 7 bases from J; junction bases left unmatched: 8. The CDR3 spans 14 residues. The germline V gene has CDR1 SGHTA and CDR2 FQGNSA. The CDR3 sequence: CASSTPGLAWEQYF. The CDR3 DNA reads TGTGCCAGCAGCACCCCGGGACTAGCGTGGGAGCAGTACTTC. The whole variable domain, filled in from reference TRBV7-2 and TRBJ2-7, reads GAGVSQSPSNKVTEKGKDVELRCDPISGHTALYWYRQSLGQGLEFLIYFQGNSAPDKSGLPSDRFSAERTGGSVSTLTIQRTQQEDSAVYLCASSTPGLAWEQYFGPGTRLTVT.

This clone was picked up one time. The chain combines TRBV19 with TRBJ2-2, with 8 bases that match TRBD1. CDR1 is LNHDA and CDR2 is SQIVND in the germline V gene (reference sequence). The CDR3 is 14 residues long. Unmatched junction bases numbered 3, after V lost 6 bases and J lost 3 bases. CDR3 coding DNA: TGTGCCAGTAGCGACAGGGGTTACACCGGGGAGCTGTTTTTT. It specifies CASSDRGYTGELFF. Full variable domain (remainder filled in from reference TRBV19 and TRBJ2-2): DGGITQSPKYLFRKEGQNVTLSCEQNLNHDAMYWYRQDPGQGLRLIYYSQIVNDFQKGDIAEGYSVSREKKESFPLTVTSAQKNPTAFYLCASSDRGYTGELFFGEGSRLTVL.

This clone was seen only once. Here the CDR3 reads CASSPYTGGDTQYF. CDR3 DNA: TGTGCCAGCTCACCCTATACAGGGGGAGATACGCAGTATTTT. The V gene is TRBV18, the J gene TRBJ2-3; 8 bases map to TRBD1. The CDR3 is made up of 14 amino acids. Germline V gene sequence: CDR1 KGHSH, CDR2 LQKENI. Losses at the gene ends were 3 bases for V and 5 bases for J; bases not matched to a gene: 4.

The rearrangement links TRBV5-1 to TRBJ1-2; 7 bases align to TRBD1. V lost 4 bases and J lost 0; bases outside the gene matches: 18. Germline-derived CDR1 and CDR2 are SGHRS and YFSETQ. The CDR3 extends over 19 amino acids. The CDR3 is CASSGGTGTVGLTNYGYTF. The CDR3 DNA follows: TGCGCCAGCAGCGGGGGGACCGGGACAGTCGGACTAACTAACTATGGCTACACCTTC.

The CDR3 sequence: CATSDPGQGDGQPQHF. CDR3 coding DNA: TGTGCCACCAGTGATCCGGGACAGGGGGATGGTCAGCCCCAGCATTTT. The chain couples TRBV24-1 to TRBJ1-5; TRBD1 matches 11 bases. The J segment lost 6 bases and the V segment lost 3 bases, leaving 6 bases of the junction unmatched. The CDR3 consists of 16 residues. Per germline, CDR1 KGHDR and CDR2 SFDVKD.